This T cell receptor (beta chain) was identified in a study of cytomegalovirus exposure and HLA in healthy donors. Primers for the PCR totalled 60 Vbeta and 13 Jbeta. Repertoires were generated with immunoSEQ multiplex PCR, while TCRdb's copy carries only in-frame clones and drops some. The sample gives approximately 86,000 clones, about 85% of which show up once; nearly 7.5% is in the top ten. CDR1 LNHDA and CDR2 SQIVND come from the germline V gene (reference sequence). V was clipped by 3 bases and J by 8 bases, with 16 bases between them. The CDR3 loop spans 14 amino acids. The rearrangement uses TRBV19 and TRBJ1-2, with unresolved D. The sequencing sample was made of PBMCs. This clonotype was sampled from a man in his forties or fifties in good health and CMV-seropositive. CDR3 sequence: CASSIAEWARGYTF. The CDR3 DNA reads TGTGCCAGTAGTATTGCTGAGTGGGCTCGGGGCTACACCTTC.